This entry is about one T cell receptor (beta chain). The CDR3 has 12 amino acids. V was pared by 4 bases and J by 6 bases, with 8 bases between. Per the germline V gene, CDR1 is SEHNR and CDR2 is FQNEAQ (reference sequence). From the 5' RACE reads, TCRdb called clonotypes with MiXCR, one entry per CDR3 protein. This table has 40,000 to 60,000 distinct CDR3 sequences, around 7.2% appearing once. This sample was included in a study of T-cell memory formation after mild COVID-19. Sample: PBMCs or a T cell subset sorted from them (not recorded which). This TCR was recovered from a man younger than 35 who had mild COVID-19 (a few samples of this study predate the infection). Cell type and time point are not known. The rearrangement joins TRBV7-9 to TRBJ2-3; D gene uncertain. CDR3 region: CASSSLGDTQYF. CDR3 DNA: TGTGCCAGCAGCTCCCTGGGGGATACGCAGTATTTT.